This T cell receptor (beta chain) was recorded in a study of blood T cell repertoires in COVID-19 (TCRdb year 2020). Regarding the research as a whole: Collaborator samples came from the United States, Italy and Spain and covered acute and convalescent phases of COVID-19. Deeply sampled blood TCRbeta repertoires from subjects exposed to, actively infected with, or recovered from COVID-19 were included in the dataset. The repertoires were made available in a free public database intended to serve as a resource for research on the immune response to SARS-CoV-2. Sample metadata almost always included a de-identified subject ID, COVID-19 status, age in years and sex. Where available, HLA class I and class II types were taken from metadata supplied by the sample provider and were not determined by assay-based typing. The material from the prospective study consisted of cDNA or gDNA derived from T cells, B-cell-depleted T cells, or PBMCs. The samples were drawn from the first 160 participants of the ongoing ImmuneRACE study and from 950 to 1,500 subjects provided by 6 global collaborators.

TCRbeta CDR3 regions were amplified from genomic DNA by means of the immunoSEQ Assay, a bias-controlled multiplex PCR. In the source study's methods: The number of nucleated cells in each sample was estimated from the amplification of reference gene primers within the assay. To quantify the absolute abundance of each unique TCRbeta CDR3 rearrangement, sequence reads were collapsed and filtered. For each sample, productive Simpson clonality was calculated by taking the square root of Simpson's diversity index across productive rearrangements. TCRdb mirrors the immuneACCESS table, restricted to in-frame sequences. Some clones are absent from its copies; in checked studies, under half trace to an unresolved V gene, and the reason for the others is unknown. Clone size and the V and J calls come from that table; the DNA yielded D and trimming. This sample gives fewer than 100,000 clones in total; 87% of them show up just once. The top ten clonotypes cover roughly 5% of the sample.

Regarding this clone: Its antigen has not been determined. The input lacks base qualities; no much larger clone sits a single base away.

The collaborating institutions used their own protocols to collect whole blood in K2EDTA tubes. For TCRbeta analysis, collaborator samples were shipped as frozen whole blood, as isolated PBMCs, or as DNA extracted from either sample type. Study-level results and caveats: The quantity of clinical and demographic metadata differed by source and by participant and was supplied without curation.

The germline V and J ends show losses of 9 bases and 3 bases respectively, and no gene match explains 5 bases of the junction. The germline V gene provides CDR1 ENHRY and CDR2 SYGVKD. The cysteine opens and the phenylalanine closes a CDR3 of 13 amino acids. The entry retains the CDR3 DNA only, 39 bases that are in frame from base 1. The sequence was obtained from a woman at least 80 years old with acute or convalescent COVID-19. The chain joins TRBV10-3 to TRBJ1-2; 9 bases in the middle match TRBD1. Sequencing used peripheral blood. The nucleotides are TGTGCCATTCAGGACAGGGGTGACTATGGCTACACCTTC. Translated, it reads CAIQDRGDYGYTF.